A single sample is the source of the 21 T cell receptor beta chains below, sequenced in a study of blood T cell repertoires in COVID-19. The protocol was immunoSEQ multiplex PCR, while the TCRdb copy is restricted to in-frame clones and leaves out a portion. The sample shows a few hundred thousand clones, approximately 88% of them seen only once. The source material was PBMCs or T cells enriched from blood (not recorded which). The receptors were sampled from a man aged 25 to 45 who had recovered from COVID-19.

This chain uses TRBV5-1 with TRBJ1-2, with 11 bases fitting TRBD1. Germline trimming cut 4 bases from V and 8 bases from J; bases unmatched to any gene: 10. This CDR3 region has 15 residues. Germline CDR1 is SGHRS and CDR2 is YFSETQ. This CDR3 is CASSGQGAPPHGYTF. CDR3 in DNA: TGCGCCAGCAGCGGACAGGGGGCGCCCCCACACGGCTACACCTTC. The full variable domain, in which reference TRBV5-1 and TRBJ1-2 provide the parts outside the CDR3, is KAGVTQTPRYLIKTRGQQVTLSCSPISGHRSVSWYQQTPGQGLQFLFEYFSETQRNKGNFPGRFSGRQFSNSRSEMNVSTLELGDSALYLCASSGQGAPPHGYTFGSGTRLTVV.

The chain joins TRBV19 to TRBJ2-7, with a tentative D call TRBD1 (6 bases). V lost 1 base to trimming and J lost 3 bases, with 13 bases between them. Germline lookup yields CDR1 LNHDA and CDR2 SQIVND (reference sequence). The CDR3 is made up of 15 amino acids. CDR3 residues: CASSIGRTVDYEQYF. In DNA, the CDR3 is TGTGCCAGTAGTATAGGCAGGACAGTCGACTACGAGCAGTACTTC.

This clone has only a few counts. Other nucleotide sequences from this sample produce the same CDR3. This chain uses TRBV2 with TRBJ1-1; tentative D call: TRBD1 (6 bases). CDR1 SNHLY and CDR2 FYNNEI come from the germline V gene. Trimming cost V 6 bases and J 4 bases, with 15 bases left between them. CDR3 length: 14 amino acids. CDR3: CASRREGRGTEAFF. The CDR3 region has the DNA TGTGCCAGCAGACGGGAGGGCAGGGGCACTGAAGCTTTCTTT.

This chain uses TRBV11-2 with TRBJ1-2, with D possibly TRBD1 on 6 matching bases. Trimming removed 4 bases at V and 8 bases at J, with 17 bases between. The CDR3 is 14 residues long. Germline V gene lookup returns CDR1 SGHAT and CDR2 FQNNGV. CDR3 residues: CASSSPGHSRGYTF. The CDR3 DNA sequence: TGTGCCAGCAGCTCGCCGGGACATTCTAGAGGCTACACCTTC.

The rearrangement uses TRBV11-2 and TRBJ1-4; no clear D. CDR1 is SGHAT, CDR2 FQNNGV, per germline. The V gene lost 2 bases and the J gene lost 0 bases, with 10 bases spanning the gap. This CDR3 comprises 16 residues. The CDR3 region is CASSLPRHATNEKLFF. In DNA, the CDR3 is TGTGCCAGCAGCTTACCCAGGCATGCAACTAATGAAAAACTGTTTTTT.

The chain couples TRBV10-3 to TRBJ1-4, with 7 bases fitting TRBD1. V lost 11 bases and J lost 4; bases outside the gene matches: 7. This CDR3 is built from 13 residues. Germline V gives CDR1 ENHRY, CDR2 SYGVKD. CDR3 nucleotide sequence: TGTGCCGCGCACAGGGGAATTAATGAAAAACTGTTTTTT. Amino acid sequence: CAAHRGINEKLFF.

The CDR3 sequence is CASSLSGLAPGTQYF. The CDR3 DNA is TGTGCCAGCAGCTTGTCGGGACTAGCTCCAGGGACCCAGTACTTC. The gene calls are TRBV7-9 and TRBJ2-5, with 9 bases identical to TRBD2. The CDR3 is 15 residues long. Germline V lookup: CDR1 SEHNR, CDR2 FQNEAQ (reference sequence). The junction had 9 bases not matched to a gene; V was cut back by 3 bases and J by 7 bases.

This sequence joins TRBV28 and TRBJ2-1, with TRBD1 matching 7 bases. Germline trimming cut 2 bases from V and 13 bases from J; bases unmatched to any gene: 5. The CDR3 covers 12 residues. The germline V gene encodes CDR1 MDHEN and CDR2 SYDVKM. The CDR3 DNA sequence: TGTGCCAGCAGTTTAGGGACAGAAAAACAGTTCTTC. Translating gives CASSLGTEKQFF.

The chain is built from TRBV28 and TRBJ2-1; D might be TRBD2 (6 bases). The CDR3 consists of 12 residues. The germline V and J ends were trimmed by 3 bases and 15 bases, with 15 bases remaining between them. Germline lookup yields CDR1 MDHEN and CDR2 SYDVKM. The CDR3: CASSFAGPTGFF. The CDR3 region has the DNA TGTGCCAGCAGTTTCGCGGGACCCACGGGGTTCTTC.

Comments on this clone: Germline and junction disagree at one end, which may indicate a read error. This rearrangement joins TRBV7-6 to TRBJ2-1; 8 positions match TRBD2. The CDR3 has 15 amino acids. The germline V gene encodes CDR1 SGHVS and CDR2 FNYEAQ. CDR3 in DNA: TGTGCCAGCAGCTTAATTGCGGGGGGCCTGCCGTGGAAGATCTTC. It codes for CASSLIAGGLPWKIF.

This chain uses TRBV11-2 with TRBJ1-6, with a tentative D call TRBD1 (6 bases). Germline lookup yields CDR1 SGHAT and CDR2 FQNNGV. V gave up 2 bases and J gave up 3 bases, with 11 bases separating them. The CDR3 covers 16 residues. The CDR3 loop is CASSLSGTNYNSPLHF. The CDR3, as DNA: TGTGCCAGCAGCTTATCCGGGACAAACTATAATTCACCCCTCCACTTT.

This clone was detected only once. The chain recombines TRBV6-5 with TRBJ1-2; 10 nucleotides align to TRBD1. This CDR3 has 14 amino acids. Per the germline V gene, CDR1 is MNHEY and CDR2 is SVGAGI. J was trimmed by 7 bases and V by 6 bases; bases with no gene match: 8. CDR3 region: CASRRPGTGAGYTF. DNA of the CDR3: TGTGCCAGCAGACGCCCCGGGACAGGGGCTGGCTACACCTTC.

CDR3 amino acids: CASSQDLRIAGGPTRYNEQFF. The CDR3 DNA is TGTGCCAGCAGCCAAGATCTCCGTATAGCGGGGGGGCCTACGAGGTACAATGAGCAGTTCTTC. The chain has TRBV4-2 and TRBJ2-1; TRBD2 matches 11 bases. The trim removed 0 bases at V and 4 bases at J, leaving 17 bases unmatched. Germline CDR1 reads LGHNA; CDR2 reads YNFKEQ. The CDR3 covers 21 residues.

This chain uses TRBV9 with TRBJ2-7; TRBD1 matches 12 bases. The CDR3 has 17 residues. Trimming took 0 bases from V and 4 from J; bases not matched to a gene: 8. Germline V gene lookup returns CDR1 SGDLS and CDR2 YYNGEE. Written as DNA, the CDR3 is TGTGCCAGCAGCGTAGGAGCGCCGGGACAGGGGGCTTACGAGCAGTACTTC. Translating it yields CASSVGAPGQGAYEQYF.

The rearrangement links TRBV5-1 to TRBJ2-1; 11 positions agree with TRBD1. From germline, CDR1 is SGHRS and CDR2 YFSETQ. The CDR3 sequence is 14 residues long. V shed 4 bases, J shed 10 bases, and the junction held 7 bases outside the gene matches. CDR3 nucleotides: TGCGCCAGCAGCCCTGCGGACAGGGGGCGCGAGCAGTTCTTC. Translated: CASSPADRGREQFF.

This chain links TRBV29-1 with TRBJ2-1, with D perhaps TRBD1 (5 bases). Trimming left V 6 bases short and J 4 bases short, with 7 bases between. Germline assignment: CDR1 SQVTM and CDR2 ANQGSEA. The CDR3 sequence is 11 residues long. The CDR3 reads CSVRTYNEQFF. The CDR3 region has the DNA TGCAGCGTCCGGACATACAATGAGCAGTTCTTC.

The table lists this clone with a count of one. The chain carries TRBV5-1 and TRBJ2-3; 14 nucleotides line up with TRBD2. The germline V gene has CDR1 SGHRS and CDR2 YFSETQ. The CDR3 extends over 20 amino acids. J gave up 2 bases and V 2 bases, and 13 bases lay outside the gene matches. Here the CDR3 reads CASSFGLAGGRGFYTDTQYF. Here the CDR3 DNA reads TGCGCCAGCAGCTTCGGACTAGCGGGGGGCAGAGGATTTTACACAGATACGCAGTATTTT.

The chain combines TRBV5-1 with TRBJ2-3, with 7 bases lining up with TRBD2. CDR3 length: 17 amino acids. The germline gives CDR1 SGHRS, CDR2 YFSETQ. V gave up 2 bases and J gave up 4 bases; unmatched junction bases: 13. The CDR3 sequence: CASSFPGTTLRADTQYF. The CDR3 DNA is TGCGCCAGCAGCTTCCCCGGGACTACCCTTCGCGCAGATACGCAGTATTTT.

The chain links TRBV5-6 to TRBJ2-1; 8 bases agree with TRBD2. After removal of 1 base from V and 4 bases from J, the junction contained 7 bases not matched to a gene. This CDR3 spans 16 amino acids. Germline-derived CDR1 and CDR2 are SGHDT and YYEEEE. This chain's CDR3 is CASSLYRGGSYNEQFF. The CDR3 nucleotides read TGTGCCAGCAGCTTGTACCGGGGGGGAAGTTACAATGAGCAGTTCTTC.

The V gene is TRBV6-5, the J gene TRBJ1-1; D gene ambiguous. V was clipped by 8 bases and J by 6 bases, with 19 bases between them. The CDR3 runs 14 residues. The germline V gene has CDR1 MNHEY and CDR2 SVGAGI. CDR3 residues: CASSRGSPIAEAFF. The CDR3, as DNA: TGTGCCAGCTCGAGAGGCAGTCCCATCGCTGAAGCTTTCTTT.

The chain has TRBV27 and TRBJ1-5; a possible D gene is TRBD1 (5 bases). CDR1 MNHEY and CDR2 SMNVEV come from the germline V gene (reference sequence). Trimming shortened V by 3 bases and J by 5 bases, and 8 bases separated the two germline ends. The CDR3 consists of 13 residues. The CDR3 nucleotides read TGTGCCAGCAGTTTGTCCAGGGATCAGCCCCAGCATTTT. Amino acid sequence: CASSLSRDQPQHF.